These 22 T cell receptor beta chains share one sample of origin, sequenced in a study of T cells in Graves' hyperthyroidism and ophthalmopathy. TCR beta CDR3 regions were amplified from RNA transcripts. The HTBI set primed first-round TCR CDR3 RT-PCR. TCRdb re-analysed the multiplex PCR reads in MiXCR, keeping a single row per CDR3 protein. The sample has over 350,000 distinct CDR3 sequences; around 15% are singletons. Sequencing was performed on blood. The source of these receptors is a man aged 45 to 65 with Graves' ophthalmopathy.

This clonotype was observed at least ten times. The gene calls are TRBV20-1 and TRBJ2-2; the D gene is possibly TRBD2 (6 bases). The V gene's germline CDR1 is DFQATT and CDR2 SNEGSKA (reference sequence). The ends were cut back, 3 bases at V and 6 bases at J, with 14 bases in the middle. CDR3 size: 14 residues. CDR3 nucleotides: TGCAGTGCTAGCGGGAGCGGTCACCCCGGGGAGCTGTTTTTT. This encodes CSASGSGHPGELFF.

At least ten counts were recorded for this clonotype. This sequence joins TRBV28 and TRBJ1-2; D not resolved. The V end was cut by 4 bases, the J end by 5 bases, with 8 bases between. This CDR3 contains 12 residues. Germline V gene lookup returns CDR1 MDHEN and CDR2 SYDVKM. The CDR3 DNA reads TGTGCCAGCAGTTCGGCTGATTATGGCTACACCTTC. Translated, it gives CASSSADYGYTF.

Worth noting for this clonotype: A much larger clone is a single base away; this may be a read error. The chain uses TRBV7-8 and TRBJ2-4, with TRBD1 as a possible D gene (6 bases). This CDR3 is 14 amino acids long. Trimming removed 5 bases from V and 4 bases from J, with 12 bases in between. Germline CDR1 SGHVS, CDR2 FQNEAQ. DNA of the CDR3: TGTGCCAGCAGCGCGGACAGATCTAAAAACATTCAGTACTTC. This translates into CASSADRSKNIQYF.

V usage is TRBV12-3 or TRBV12-4 and J usage is TRBJ2-1; D gene ambiguous. V gave up 3 bases and J gave up 0 bases, with 9 bases separating them. The CDR3 is 15 amino acids. This CDR3 is CASSFSVSSYNEQFF. As DNA, the CDR3 is TGTGCCAGCAGTTTCTCGGTTAGCTCCTACAATGAGCAGTTCTTC.

In this sample, this clonotype turned up many times. J is TRBJ2-2 and V is TRBV5-1; 12 nucleotides line up with TRBD2. The CDR3 runs to 19 residues. CDR1 SGHRS and CDR2 YFSETQ come from the germline V gene. V was clipped by 1 base and J by 1 base; unmatched bases: 8. Here the CDR3 reads CASSLSLAGGPRNTGELFF. The CDR3 nucleotides are TGCGCCAGCAGCTTGAGTCTAGCGGGAGGGCCCCGGAACACCGGGGAGCTGTTTTTT.

This clonotype was seen many times. The V gene is TRBV11-2, the J gene TRBJ1-4; no clear D. The CDR3 has 15 residues. Germline CDR1 SGHAT, CDR2 FQNNGV. V shed 5 bases and J shed 5 bases, with 15 bases lying between them. Written as DNA, the CDR3 is TGTGCCAGCAGCAAAACGGAGAGCCAGAATGAAAAACTGTTTTTT. As protein: CASSKTESQNEKLFF.

This clonotype has ten or more counts. The gene calls are TRBV11-2 and TRBJ1-2; maybe TRBD1 (5 bases). CDR3 length equals 13 residues. Germline V gene data show CDR1 as SGHAT and CDR2 as FQNNGV. V was cut by 5 bases and J by 8 bases, with 15 bases left in between. DNA for the CDR3: TGTGCCAGCAGCCAAAAAGAGGGGTGGGGCTACACCTTC. Encoded protein: CASSQKEGWGYTF.

This clonotype was recorded many times. The chain joins TRBV7-6 to TRBJ2-3; TRBD2 matches at 13 bases. The CDR3 length is 16 residues. V shed 4 bases, J shed 0 bases, and the junction held 1 base outside the gene matches. The germline V gene encodes CDR1 SGHVS and CDR2 FNYEAQ. CDR3 in DNA: TGTGCCAGCAGCTGGGGACTAGCGGGAAGCACAGATACGCAGTATTTT. This codes for CASSWGLAGSTDTQYF.

This clonotype was picked up many times. The chain carries TRBV28 and TRBJ2-2; tentative D call: TRBD2 (5 bases). Germline assignment: CDR1 MDHEN and CDR2 SYDVKM. CDR3 length: 15 residues. The V end was cut by 2 bases, the J end by 5 bases, with 12 bases between. The CDR3 DNA is TGTGCCAGCAGTTTAGAGGGAGTAAGGACCGGGGAGCTGTTTTTT. This sequence encodes CASSLEGVRTGELFF.

This clonotype has only a few counts. The rearrangement links TRBV15 to TRBJ2-7; unclear D gene. V was cut by 0 bases and J by 3 bases, with 6 bases left in between. The CDR3 contains 13 residues. CDR1 and CDR2 from the germline V gene are LNHNV and YYDKDF (reference sequence). The CDR3 is CATSRDKGYEQYF. CDR3 nucleotide sequence: TGTGCCACCAGCAGAGATAAGGGCTACGAGCAGTACTTC.

This clonotype was seen many times. The chain employs TRBV24-1 and TRBJ1-1, with 11 bases identical to TRBD1. V shed 9 bases, J shed 1 base, and the junction held 21 bases outside the gene matches. The CDR3 runs 20 residues. CDR1 KGHDR and CDR2 SFDVKD come from the germline V gene. The CDR3 bases are TGTGCCACCCGCGCGACCCGGGACAGGGGGTGTTTACCCCAGAACACTGAAGCTTTCTTT. Protein: CATRATRDRGCLPQNTEAFF.

This clonotype was seen more than once but under ten times. This chain joins TRBV6-4 and TRBJ1-5, with a possible D match to TRBD1 (6 bases). The V gene lost 2 bases and the J gene lost 7 bases, with 9 bases spanning the gap. CDR1 is MRHNA and CDR2 is SNTAGT in the germline V gene. The CDR3 runs 13 residues. CDR3 region: CASSDGGRQPQHF. DNA for the CDR3: TGTGCCAGCAGTGACGGGGGCCGACAGCCCCAGCATTTT.

This chain uses TRBV2 with TRBJ2-1; 14 positions match TRBD2. V was clipped by 6 bases and J by 10 bases; unmatched bases: 8. In germline, CDR1 is SNHLY, CDR2 FYNNEI. The length of the CDR3 is 15 residues. CDR3 loop: CASRAKGLAGVEQFF. CDR3 DNA sequence: TGTGCCAGCAGAGCGAAGGGACTAGCGGGAGTGGAGCAGTTCTTC.

This clonotype was seen a handful of times. The chain couples TRBV19 to TRBJ2-3; D remains unclear. Germline-derived CDR1 and CDR2 are LNHDA and SQIVND (reference sequence). V gave up 3 bases and J gave up 6 bases, with 19 bases separating them. CDR3 length: 16 amino acids. The CDR3: CASSIGWTNARDTQYF. The CDR3 coding sequence is TGTGCCAGTAGTATTGGGTGGACCAATGCACGTGATACGCAGTATTTT. Based on the CDR3 plus reference TRBV19 and TRBJ2-3, the full variable domain is DGGITQSPKYLFRKEGQNVTLSCEQNLNHDAMYWYRQDPGQGLRLIYYSQIVNDFQKGDIAEGYSVSREKKESFPLTVTSAQKNPTAFYLCASSIGWTNARDTQYFGPGTRLTVL.

In its sample, this clonotype was seen a few times. V is TRBV7-9 and J is TRBJ1-2; perhaps TRBD1 as D (5 bases). Germline V gene data show CDR1 as SEHNR and CDR2 as FQNEAQ (reference sequence). Trimming left V 5 bases short and J 2 bases short, with 24 bases between. CDR3 length: 18 residues. The CDR3 spells CASSHPPRDGGSNYGYTF. The CDR3, as DNA: TGTGCCAGCAGCCATCCCCCCCGGGACGGGGGATCGAACTATGGCTACACCTTC.

This clonotype showed up many times. The J gene is TRBJ2-7, the V gene TRBV6-2 or TRBV6-3; tentative D call: TRBD1 (6 bases). The CDR3 totals 14 residues. V lost 8 bases, J lost 6 bases, and 20 bases lay in between. Per the germline V gene, CDR1 is MNHEY and CDR2 is SVGEGT. The CDR3 reads CASATAGRGGEQYF. The CDR3, as DNA: TGTGCCAGCGCGACGGCAGGGCGAGGGGGCGAGCAGTACTTC.

This clonotype was recorded many times. V and J are TRBV18 and TRBJ2-7; a weak D match, TRBD2 (6 bases). The CDR3 contains 12 residues. Trimming removed 3 bases at V and 7 bases at J, with 10 bases between. Germline CDR1 and CDR2: KGHSH and LQKENI. In DNA, the CDR3 is TGTGCCAGCTCACCGACTAGGTCTGAGCAGTACTTC. Protein product: CASSPTRSEQYF.

This clonotype was seen ten or more times. The chain recombines TRBV2 with TRBJ2-1; 12 nucleotides align to TRBD2. CDR1 and CDR2 from the germline V gene are SNHLY and FYNNEI. This CDR3 is built from 15 residues. Trimming cost V 6 bases and J 4 bases; bases outside gene matches: 4. The CDR3 spells CASSPGTSGYNEQFF. CDR3 bases: TGTGCCAGCAGCCCCGGGACTAGCGGGTACAATGAGCAGTTCTTC.

The J gene is TRBJ2-1, the V gene TRBV18; 7 bases map to TRBD2. The CDR3 loop spans 16 amino acids. From germline, CDR1 is KGHSH and CDR2 LQKENI. Trimming cost V 4 bases and J 9 bases; bases outside gene matches: 15. CDR3 nucleotides: TGTGCCAGCTCACACAAAACACGAGGGAGGGCGACTGAGCAGTTCTTC. As protein: CASSHKTRGRATEQFF.

In its sample, this clonotype was seen many times. The DNA of the CDR3 is TGTGCCAGCAGCGCCCCCGGGACAGGCTCCTACGAGCAGTACTTC. Its protein product is CASSAPGTGSYEQYF. The chain couples TRBV6-1 to TRBJ2-7, with 8 bases fitting TRBD1. Germline CDR1 reads MNHNS; CDR2 reads SASEGT. The V segment lost 6 bases and the J segment 0 bases; nucleotides outside the gene matches: 7. The CDR3 is 15 amino acids.

This clonotype has a count of ten or more. This sequence joins TRBV7-2 and TRBJ2-7; either TRBD1 or TRBD2 may supply D (5 bases each). The CDR3 has 16 amino acids. Germline V gives CDR1 SGHTA, CDR2 FQGNSA. V shed 5 bases and J shed 5 bases, with 22 bases lying between them. The CDR3 spells CASSRETGLEKDEQYF. Here the CDR3 DNA reads TGTGCCAGCAGCCGGGAAACAGGTTTGGAAAAGGACGAGCAGTACTTC.

This clonotype was recorded many times. This chain joins TRBV3-1 and TRBJ1-1, with D possibly TRBD1 on 5 matching bases. V lost 0 bases and J 11 bases, leaving 7 bases between the germline ends. Germline lookup yields CDR1 LGHDT and CDR2 YNNKEL (reference sequence). The length of the CDR3 is 11 residues. The CDR3 is CASSQDRDAFF. CDR3 in DNA: TGTGCCAGCAGCCAAGACAGGGACGCTTTCTTT. The whole variable domain, filled in from reference TRBV3-1 and TRBJ1-1, reads DTAVSQTPKYLVTQMGNDKSIKCEQNLGHDTMYWYKQDSKKFLKIMFSYNNKELIINETVPNRFSPKSPDKAHLNLHINSLELGDSAVYFCASSQDRDAFFGQGTRLTVV.